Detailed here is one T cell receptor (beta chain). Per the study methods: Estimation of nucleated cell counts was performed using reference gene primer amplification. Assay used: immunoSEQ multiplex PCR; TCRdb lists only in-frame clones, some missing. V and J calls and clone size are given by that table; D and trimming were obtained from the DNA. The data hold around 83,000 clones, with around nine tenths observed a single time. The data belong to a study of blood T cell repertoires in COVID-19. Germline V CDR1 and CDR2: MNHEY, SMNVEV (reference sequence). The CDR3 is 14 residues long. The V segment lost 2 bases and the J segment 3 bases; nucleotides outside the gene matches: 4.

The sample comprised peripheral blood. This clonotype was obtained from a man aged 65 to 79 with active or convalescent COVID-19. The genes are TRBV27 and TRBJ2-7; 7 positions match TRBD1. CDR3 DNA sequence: TGTGCCAGCAGTTTAACGGGACAGATCTACGAGCAGTACTTC. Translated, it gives CASSLTGQIYEQYF.